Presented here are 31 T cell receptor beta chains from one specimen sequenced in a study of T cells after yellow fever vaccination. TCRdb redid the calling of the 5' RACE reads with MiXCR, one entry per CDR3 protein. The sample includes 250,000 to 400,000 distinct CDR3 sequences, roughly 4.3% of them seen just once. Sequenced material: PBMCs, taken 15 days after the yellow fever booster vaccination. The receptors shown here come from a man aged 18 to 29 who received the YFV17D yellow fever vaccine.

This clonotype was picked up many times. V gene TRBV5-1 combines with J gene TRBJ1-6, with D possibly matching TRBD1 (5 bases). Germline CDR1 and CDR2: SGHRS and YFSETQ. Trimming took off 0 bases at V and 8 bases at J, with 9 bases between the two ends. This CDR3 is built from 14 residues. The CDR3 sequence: CASSLEGKDSPLHF. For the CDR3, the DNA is TGCGCCAGCAGCTTGGAGGGGAAGGATTCACCCCTCCACTTT.

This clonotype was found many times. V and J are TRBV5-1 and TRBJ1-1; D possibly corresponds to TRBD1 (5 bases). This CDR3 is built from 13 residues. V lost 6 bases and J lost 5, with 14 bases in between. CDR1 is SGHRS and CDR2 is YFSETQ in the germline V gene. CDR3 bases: TGCGCCAGCAAGACAGCAGAGGGGACTGAAGCTTTCTTT. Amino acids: CASKTAEGTEAFF.

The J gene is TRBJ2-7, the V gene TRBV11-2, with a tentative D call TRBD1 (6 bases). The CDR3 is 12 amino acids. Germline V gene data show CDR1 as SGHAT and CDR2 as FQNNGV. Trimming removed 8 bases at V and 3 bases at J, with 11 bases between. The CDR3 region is CASATGSYEQYV. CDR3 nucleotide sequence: TGTGCCAGCGCAACAGGGAGCTACGAGCAGTACGTC.

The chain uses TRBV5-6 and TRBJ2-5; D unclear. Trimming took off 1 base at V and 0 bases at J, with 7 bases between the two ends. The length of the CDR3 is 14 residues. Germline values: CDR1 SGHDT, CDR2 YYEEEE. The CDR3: CASSLTDDQETQYF. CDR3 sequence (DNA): TGTGCCAGCAGCTTGACAGACGACCAAGAGACCCAGTACTTC.

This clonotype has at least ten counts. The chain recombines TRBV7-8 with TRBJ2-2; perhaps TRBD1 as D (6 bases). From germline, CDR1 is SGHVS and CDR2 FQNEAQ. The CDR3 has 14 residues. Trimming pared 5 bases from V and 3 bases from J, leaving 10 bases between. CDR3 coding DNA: TGTGCCAGCAGCCCACAGGGTTACACCGGGGAGCTGTTTTTT. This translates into CASSPQGYTGELFF.

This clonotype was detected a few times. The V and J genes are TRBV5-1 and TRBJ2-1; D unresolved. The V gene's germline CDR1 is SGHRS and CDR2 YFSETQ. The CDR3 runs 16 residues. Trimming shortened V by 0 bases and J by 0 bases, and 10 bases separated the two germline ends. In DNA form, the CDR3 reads TGCGCCAGCAGCTTGGCTCAAATGAGCTCCTACAATGAGCAGTTCTTC. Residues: CASSLAQMSSYNEQFF. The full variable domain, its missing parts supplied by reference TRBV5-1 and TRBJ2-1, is KAGVTQTPRYLIKTRGQQVTLSCSPISGHRSVSWYQQTPGQGLQFLFEYFSETQRNKGNFPGRFSGRQFSNSRSEMNVSTLELGDSALYLCASSLAQMSSYNEQFFGPGTRLTVL.

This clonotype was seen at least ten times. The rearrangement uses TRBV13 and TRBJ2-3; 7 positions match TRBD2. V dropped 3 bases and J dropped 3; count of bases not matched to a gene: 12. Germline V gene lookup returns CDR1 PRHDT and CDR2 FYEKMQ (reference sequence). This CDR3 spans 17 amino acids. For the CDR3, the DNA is TGTGCCAGCAGCTTGGCCCCTTGGGCCGGGGGGACAGATACGCAGTATTTT. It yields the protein CASSLAPWAGGTDTQYF.

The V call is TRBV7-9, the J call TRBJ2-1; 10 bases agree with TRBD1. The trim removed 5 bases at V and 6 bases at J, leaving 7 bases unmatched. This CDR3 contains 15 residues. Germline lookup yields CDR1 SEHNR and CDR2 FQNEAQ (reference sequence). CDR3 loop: CASSARQGAANEQFF. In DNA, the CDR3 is TGTGCCAGCAGCGCCCGACAGGGGGCAGCCAATGAGCAGTTCTTC. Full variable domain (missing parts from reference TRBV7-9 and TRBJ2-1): DTGVSQNPRHKITKRGQNVTFRCDPISEHNRLYWYRQTLGQGPEFLTYFQNEAQLEKSRLLSDRFSAERPKGSFSTLEIQRTEQGDSAMYLCASSARQGAANEQFFGPGTRLTVL.

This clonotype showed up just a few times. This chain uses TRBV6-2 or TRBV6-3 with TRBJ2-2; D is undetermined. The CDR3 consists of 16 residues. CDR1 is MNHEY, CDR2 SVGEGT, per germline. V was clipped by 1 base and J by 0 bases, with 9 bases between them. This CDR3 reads CASSYLAVANTGELFF. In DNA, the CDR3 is TGTGCCAGCAGTTACTTAGCAGTCGCGAACACCGGGGAGCTGTTTTTT.

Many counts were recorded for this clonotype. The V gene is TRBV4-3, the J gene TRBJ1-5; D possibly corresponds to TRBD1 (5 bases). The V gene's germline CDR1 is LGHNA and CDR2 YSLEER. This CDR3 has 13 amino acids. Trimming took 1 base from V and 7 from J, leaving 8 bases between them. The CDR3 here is CASSQAWGQPQHF. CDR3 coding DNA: TGCGCCAGCAGCCAAGCCTGGGGGCAGCCCCAGCATTTT.

The CDR3 region is CASSIVGGETQYF. The CDR3 DNA is TGTGCCAGTAGTATAGTAGGGGGGGAGACCCAGTACTTC. The V and J genes are TRBV19 and TRBJ2-5; either TRBD1 or TRBD2 may fit D (6 bases each). Germline CDR1 and CDR2: LNHDA and SQIVND (reference sequence). The CDR3 extends over 13 amino acids. With 1 base removed from V and 5 bases from J, the gap between germline ends came to 8 bases.

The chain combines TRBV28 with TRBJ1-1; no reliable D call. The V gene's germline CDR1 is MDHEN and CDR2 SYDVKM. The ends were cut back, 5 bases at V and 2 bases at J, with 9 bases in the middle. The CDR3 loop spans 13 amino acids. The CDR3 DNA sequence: TGTGCCAGCAGTCCGATCTCTAACACTGAAGCTTTCTTT. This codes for CASSPISNTEAFF.

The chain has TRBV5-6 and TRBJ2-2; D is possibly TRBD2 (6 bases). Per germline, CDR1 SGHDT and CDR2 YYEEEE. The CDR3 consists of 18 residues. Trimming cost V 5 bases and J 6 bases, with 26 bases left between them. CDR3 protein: CASREGRLWRAHAGELFF. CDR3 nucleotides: TGTGCCAGCAGAGAGGGGCGTTTGTGGAGGGCTCACGCCGGGGAGCTGTTTTTT.

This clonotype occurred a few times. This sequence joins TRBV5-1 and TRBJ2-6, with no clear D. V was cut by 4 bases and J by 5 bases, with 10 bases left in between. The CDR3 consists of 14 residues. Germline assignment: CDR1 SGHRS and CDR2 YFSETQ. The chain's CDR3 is CASSPDGRANVLTF. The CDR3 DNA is TGCGCCAGCAGCCCGGACGGTCGGGCCAACGTCCTGACTTTC.

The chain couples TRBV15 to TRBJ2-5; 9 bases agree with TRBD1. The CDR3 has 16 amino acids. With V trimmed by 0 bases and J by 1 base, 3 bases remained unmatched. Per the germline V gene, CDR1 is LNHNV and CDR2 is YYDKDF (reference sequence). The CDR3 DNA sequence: TGTGCCACCAGCAGAGATGAGGGACAGGGCCAAGAGACCCAGTACTTC. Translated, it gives CATSRDEGQGQETQYF.

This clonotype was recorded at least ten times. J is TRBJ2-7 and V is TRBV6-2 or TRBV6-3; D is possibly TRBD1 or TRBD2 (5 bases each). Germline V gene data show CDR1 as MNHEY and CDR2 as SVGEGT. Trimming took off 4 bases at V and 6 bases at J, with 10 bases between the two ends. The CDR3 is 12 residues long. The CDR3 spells CASSSLGTEQYF. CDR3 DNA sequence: TGTGCCAGCAGTTCGCTAGGGACCGAGCAGTACTTC.

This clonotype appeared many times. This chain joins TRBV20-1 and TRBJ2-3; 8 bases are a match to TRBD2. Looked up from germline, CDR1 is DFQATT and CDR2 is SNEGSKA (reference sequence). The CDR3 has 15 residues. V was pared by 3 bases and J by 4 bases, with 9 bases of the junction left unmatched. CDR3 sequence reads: CSARRFRGGSDTQYF. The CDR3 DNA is TGCAGTGCTAGGCGGTTTCGGGGGGGTTCAGATACGCAGTATTTT.

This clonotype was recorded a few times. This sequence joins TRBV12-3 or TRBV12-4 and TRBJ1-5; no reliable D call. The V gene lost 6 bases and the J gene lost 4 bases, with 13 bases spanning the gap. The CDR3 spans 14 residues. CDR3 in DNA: TGTGCCAGCAGCCCCGGGCAGTGGAATCAGCCCCAGCATTTT. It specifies CASSPGQWNQPQHF.

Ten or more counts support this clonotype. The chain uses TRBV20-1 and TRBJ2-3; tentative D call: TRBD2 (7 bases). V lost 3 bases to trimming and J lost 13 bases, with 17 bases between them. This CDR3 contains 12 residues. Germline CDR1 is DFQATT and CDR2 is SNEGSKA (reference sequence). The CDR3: CSASQGGGVKYF. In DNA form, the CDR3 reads TGCAGTGCTAGCCAGGGAGGGGGTGTCAAGTATTTT.

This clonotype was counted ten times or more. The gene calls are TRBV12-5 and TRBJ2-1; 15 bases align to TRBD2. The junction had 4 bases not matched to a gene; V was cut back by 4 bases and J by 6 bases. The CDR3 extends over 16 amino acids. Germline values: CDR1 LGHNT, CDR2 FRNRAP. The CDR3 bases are TGTGCTAGTGGTTCTCAGGGACTAGCGGGGGGCAATGAGCAGTTCTTC. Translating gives CASGSQGLAGGNEQFF.

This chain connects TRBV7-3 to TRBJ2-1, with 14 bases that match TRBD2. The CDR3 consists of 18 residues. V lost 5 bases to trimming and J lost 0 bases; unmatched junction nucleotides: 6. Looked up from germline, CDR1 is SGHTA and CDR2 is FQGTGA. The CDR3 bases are TGTGCCAGCAGCCCAGGGACTAGCGGGGGCTTCTCCTACAATGAGCAGTTCTTC. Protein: CASSPGTSGGFSYNEQFF.

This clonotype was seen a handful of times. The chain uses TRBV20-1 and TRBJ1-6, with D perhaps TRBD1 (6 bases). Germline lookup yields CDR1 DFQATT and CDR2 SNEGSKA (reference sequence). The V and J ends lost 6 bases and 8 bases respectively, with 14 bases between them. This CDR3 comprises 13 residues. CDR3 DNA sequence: TGCAGTGCATCAGGGGATCCAGATTCACCCCTCCACTTT. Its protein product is CSASGDPDSPLHF.

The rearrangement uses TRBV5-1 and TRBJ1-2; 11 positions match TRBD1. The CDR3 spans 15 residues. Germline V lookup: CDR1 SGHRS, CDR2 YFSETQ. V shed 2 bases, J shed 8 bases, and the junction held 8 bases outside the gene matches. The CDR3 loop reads CASSFTGTGGVGYTF. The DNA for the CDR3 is TGCGCCAGCAGCTTTACCGGGACAGGGGGTGTAGGCTACACCTTC.

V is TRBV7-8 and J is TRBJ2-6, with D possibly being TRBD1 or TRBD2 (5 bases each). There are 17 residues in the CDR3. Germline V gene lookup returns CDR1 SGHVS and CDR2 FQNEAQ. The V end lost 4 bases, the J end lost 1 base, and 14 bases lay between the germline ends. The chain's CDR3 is CASSSGPTDSGANVLTF. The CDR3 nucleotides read TGTGCCAGCAGCTCGGGGCCTACTGATTCTGGGGCCAACGTCCTGACTTTC. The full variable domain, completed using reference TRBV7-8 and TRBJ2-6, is GAGVSQSPRYKVAKRGQDVALRCDPISGHVSLFWYQQALGQGPEFLTYFQNEAQLDKSGLPSDRFFAERPEGSVSTLKIQRTQQEDSAVYLCASSSGPTDSGANVLTFGAGSRLTVL.

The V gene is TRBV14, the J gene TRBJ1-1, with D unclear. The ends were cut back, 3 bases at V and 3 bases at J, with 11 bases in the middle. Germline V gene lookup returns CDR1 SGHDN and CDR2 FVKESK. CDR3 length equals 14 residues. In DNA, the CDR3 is TGTGCCAGCAGCCAGGTGTACAGTGACACTGAAGCTTTCTTT. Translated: CASSQVYSDTEAFF.

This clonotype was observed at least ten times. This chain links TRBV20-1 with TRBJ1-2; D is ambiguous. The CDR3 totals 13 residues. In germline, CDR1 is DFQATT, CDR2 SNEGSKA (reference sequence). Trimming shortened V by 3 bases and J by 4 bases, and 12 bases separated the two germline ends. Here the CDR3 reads CSASPWASYGYTF. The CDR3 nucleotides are TGCAGTGCTAGTCCCTGGGCGTCCTATGGCTACACCTTC.

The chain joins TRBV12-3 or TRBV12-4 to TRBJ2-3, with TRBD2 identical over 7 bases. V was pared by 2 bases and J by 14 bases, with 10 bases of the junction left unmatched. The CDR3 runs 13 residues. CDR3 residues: CASSLTGTTEGYF. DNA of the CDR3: TGTGCCAGCAGTTTAACCGGGACTACCGAGGGGTATTTT.

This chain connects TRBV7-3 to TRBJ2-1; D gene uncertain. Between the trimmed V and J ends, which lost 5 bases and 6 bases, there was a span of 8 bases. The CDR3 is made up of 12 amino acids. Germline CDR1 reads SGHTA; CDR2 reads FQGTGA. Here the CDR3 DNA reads TGTGCCAGCAGCCGAATACCCAATGAGCAGTTCTTC. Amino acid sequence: CASSRIPNEQFF.

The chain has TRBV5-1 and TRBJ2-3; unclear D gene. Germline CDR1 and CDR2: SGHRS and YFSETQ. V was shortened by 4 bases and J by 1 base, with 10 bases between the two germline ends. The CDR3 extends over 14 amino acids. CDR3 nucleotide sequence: TGCGCCAGCAGCGAGGATTCCGGCACAGATACGCAGTATTTT. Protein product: CASSEDSGTDTQYF.

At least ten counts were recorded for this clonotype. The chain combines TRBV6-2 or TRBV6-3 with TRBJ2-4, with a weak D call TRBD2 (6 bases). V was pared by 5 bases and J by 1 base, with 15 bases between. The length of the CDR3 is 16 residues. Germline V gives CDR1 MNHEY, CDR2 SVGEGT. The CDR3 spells CASSTHSAGAKNIQYF. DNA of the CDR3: TGTGCCAGCAGTACCCACTCGGCGGGGGCCAAAAACATTCAGTACTTC.

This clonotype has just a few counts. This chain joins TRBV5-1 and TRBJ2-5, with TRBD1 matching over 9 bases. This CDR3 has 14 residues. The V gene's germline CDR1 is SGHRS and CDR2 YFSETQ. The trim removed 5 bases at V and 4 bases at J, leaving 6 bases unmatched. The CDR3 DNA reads TGCGCCAGCAGTCAGCAGACAGGGGGAGAGACCCAGTACTTC. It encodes CASSQQTGGETQYF.